These 27 T cell receptor beta chains were all obtained from the same sample, sequenced in a study of blood T cell repertoires in COVID-19 (dated by TCRdb to about 2020). Libraries were constructed by the immunoSEQ multiplex PCR assay. In TCRdb, the immuneACCESS table is reduced to in-frame sequences with V and J assigned. These tables do not hold every clone; where another copy was compared, an unresolved V gene accounts for under half, and the others remain unexplained. The sample has 350,000 or so clones on record, more than 70% of them singletons. The ten largest clonotypes hold just over 1% of the sample. Input material: PBMCs or T cells enriched from blood (not recorded which). Receptors originate from a woman aged 25 to 39 who had been exposed to COVID-19.

The chain uses TRBV3-1 (or the pseudogene TRBV3-2) and TRBJ1-1; TRBD1 agrees at 10 bases. CDR1 is LGHDT, CDR2 YNNKEL, per germline (reference sequence). The CDR3 runs 14 residues. With V trimmed by 3 bases and J by 4 bases, 2 bases remained unmatched. The CDR3 here is CASSHRTGGTEAFF. The CDR3 nucleotides are TGTGCCAGCAGCCACAGGACAGGGGGCACTGAAGCTTTCTTT.

This chain uses TRBV18 with TRBJ2-7; D not resolved. V was clipped by 0 bases and J by 0 bases, with 9 bases between them. CDR1 is KGHSH and CDR2 is LQKENI in the germline V gene. The CDR3 length is 15 residues. The CDR3 region has the DNA TGTGCCAGCTCACCACCGGAGTCCCTCTCCTACGAGCAGTACTTC. Residues: CASSPPESLSYEQYF.

The chain links TRBV27 to TRBJ2-2, with D possibly being TRBD1 (6 bases). The ends were cut back, 4 bases at V and 1 base at J, with 13 bases in the middle. Germline V lookup: CDR1 MNHEY, CDR2 SMNVEV (reference sequence). The CDR3 sequence is 16 residues long. CDR3 DNA: TGTGCCAGCAGTTCCTCCCCGGGACAGAACACCGGGGAGCTGTTTTTT. It yields the protein CASSSSPGQNTGELFF.

The chain has TRBV21-1 and TRBJ2-3; the D segment call TRBD1 is taken from the table without a DNA check. TRBV21-1 constitutes a pseudogene. The CDR3 totals 14 residues. CDR3 sequence: CASSQQGGGDTQYF. In DNA, the CDR3 is TGTGCCAGCAGCCAACAGGGGGGTGGAGATACGCAGTATTTT.

The V gene is TRBV7-3, the J gene TRBJ2-1; D unclear. The V gene's germline CDR1 is SGHTA and CDR2 FQGTGA. This CDR3 has 11 residues. V lost 6 bases, J lost 6 bases, and 6 bases lay in between. CDR3 in DNA: TGTGCCAGCAGTAACTCCAATGAGCAGTTCTTC. Protein sequence: CASSNSNEQFF.

In the case of this clone: Other DNA sequences in this sample translate to the same CDR3. This chain joins TRBV28 and TRBJ2-1, with 8 nucleotides matching TRBD2. Germline CDR1 and CDR2: MDHEN and SYDVKM. The CDR3 sequence is 14 residues long. V gave up 6 bases and J gave up 0 bases; unmatched junction bases: 1. CDR3 sequence reads: CASSGGGSYNEQFF. The DNA for the CDR3 is TGTGCCAGCAGCGGGGGGGGCTCCTACAATGAGCAGTTCTTC.

The rearrangement links TRBV7-2 to TRBJ2-1, with D possibly matching TRBD2 (7 bases). This CDR3 is built from 14 residues. V was clipped by 6 bases and J by 6 bases, with 15 bases between them. Germline CDR1 and CDR2: SGHTA and FQGNSA. The CDR3 DNA follows: TGTGCCAGCAGAAGGACTAGGGGGGGCAATGAGCAGTTCTTC. This sequence encodes CASRRTRGGNEQFF.

The V call is TRBV12-5, the J call TRBJ2-7; no definite D call. V shed 3 bases and J shed 4 bases, with 7 bases lying between them. Germline CDR1 is LGHNT and CDR2 is FRNRAP. The CDR3 loop spans 12 amino acids. The CDR3 loop reads CASGFLLYEQYF. The CDR3 DNA reads as TGTGCTAGTGGTTTCCTATTATACGAGCAGTACTTC.

The CDR3 region has the DNA TGTGCCAGCAGTCGCGGGGAGTTCGGCGAGCAGTACTTC. It specifies CASSRGEFGEQYF. The chain uses TRBV7-3 and TRBJ2-7; D possibly corresponds to TRBD2 (6 bases). Germline assignment: CDR1 SGHTA and CDR2 FQGTGA. CDR3 length equals 13 residues. The V gene lost 6 bases and the J gene lost 6 bases, with 15 bases spanning the gap.

This chain uses TRBV30 with TRBJ1-5, with 8 bases aligning to TRBD1. After removal of 4 bases from V and 7 bases from J, the junction contained 9 bases not matched to a gene. Germline V gene data show CDR1 as GTSNPN and CDR2 as SVGIG (reference sequence). This CDR3 spans 14 amino acids. CDR3 region: CAWNQGASGQPQHF. CDR3 DNA sequence: TGTGCCTGGAATCAGGGGGCGAGCGGGCAGCCCCAGCATTTT.

The chain employs TRBV6-5 and TRBJ2-5, with 9 bases identical to TRBD1. The CDR3 is made up of 13 amino acids. Per the germline V gene, CDR1 is MNHEY and CDR2 is SVGAGI. After removal of 4 bases from V and 7 bases from J, the junction contained 4 bases not matched to a gene. The CDR3 is CASSLDRGVTQYF. Written as DNA, the CDR3 is TGTGCCAGCAGTTTAGACAGGGGGGTGACCCAGTACTTC.

The chain is built from TRBV10-3 and TRBJ2-1; 9 nucleotides line up with TRBD1. Germline CDR1 and CDR2: ENHRY and SYGVKD. V dropped 2 bases and J dropped 1; count of bases not matched to a gene: 0. This CDR3 spans 15 amino acids. This CDR3 is CAISEGTGSYNEQFF. The CDR3 nucleotides read TGTGCCATCAGTGAGGGGACAGGGTCCTACAATGAGCAGTTCTTC.

CDR3 sequence (DNA): TGTGCCAGTAGTCCGCCGGGACAGGGGCTCTATGGCTACACCTTC. Translating gives CASSPPGQGLYGYTF. The chain combines TRBV19 with TRBJ1-2; 10 bases agree with TRBD1. Looked up from germline, CDR1 is LNHDA and CDR2 is SQIVND (reference sequence). This CDR3 comprises 15 residues. Germline trimming cut 5 bases from V and 4 bases from J; bases unmatched to any gene: 7.

J is TRBJ1-2 and V is TRBV28; 8 nucleotides match TRBD1. Germline V lookup: CDR1 MDHEN, CDR2 SYDVKM. The ends lost 4 bases at V and 0 bases at J; junction bases unmatched: 10. There are 17 residues in the CDR3. The CDR3 DNA reads TGTGCCAGCAGTTCTCGGACAGGGCGCCCCACTAACTATGGCTACACCTTC. Translated, it gives CASSSRTGRPTNYGYTF.

In its sample, this clone was seen once. The CDR3 DNA follows: TGCGCCAGCAGCTTGGGTTCAGGGCAAACCTCTGGAAACACCATATATTTT. It encodes CASSLGSGQTSGNTIYF. The chain links TRBV5-1 to TRBJ1-3; D perhaps matches TRBD1 (5 bases). Trimming removed 0 bases from V and 0 bases from J, with 13 bases in between. The CDR3 loop spans 17 amino acids. CDR1 and CDR2 from the germline V gene are SGHRS and YFSETQ.

This rearrangement joins TRBV2 to TRBJ2-6; D possibly corresponds to TRBD1 (5 bases). CDR1 and CDR2 (germline): SNHLY, FYNNEI. The CDR3 length is 14 residues. Deletions cut 6 bases from V and 1 base from J, with 7 bases between. CDR3 protein: CASSRDSGANVLTF. The CDR3 nucleotides are TGTGCCAGCAGCAGGGATTCTGGGGCCAACGTCCTGACTTTC.

The chain joins TRBV5-8 to TRBJ1-1; TRBD1 might be the D (6 bases). Germline V gives CDR1 SGHTS, CDR2 YDEGEE. This CDR3 has 14 amino acids. Trimming cost V 4 bases and J 6 bases, with 16 bases left between them. The CDR3 reads CASSRGGQKSEAFF. The CDR3 nucleotides are TGTGCCAGCAGCCGCGGGGGGCAAAAGTCTGAAGCTTTCTTT.

V is TRBV5-4 and J is TRBJ1-2; D may be TRBD1 (6 bases). CDR3 size: 14 residues. Germline-derived CDR1 and CDR2 are SGHNT and YYREEE (reference sequence). The V end lost 4 bases, the J end lost 0 bases, and 10 bases lay between the germline ends. This chain's CDR3 is CASSLRTANYGYTF. CDR3 nucleotide sequence: TGTGCCAGCAGCCTTCGGACAGCTAACTATGGCTACACCTTC.

V and J are TRBV15 and TRBJ2-1; possibly TRBD2 for D (6 bases). Germline values: CDR1 LNHNV, CDR2 YYDKDF (reference sequence). V was trimmed by 0 bases and J by 10 bases, leaving 13 bases between them. CDR3 length: 14 amino acids. The CDR3: CATSRDEGGHEQFF. CDR3 sequence (DNA): TGTGCCACCAGCAGAGATGAGGGAGGACACGAGCAGTTCTTC.

The chain links TRBV7-9 to TRBJ1-2; tentatively, D is TRBD1 (6 bases). Per the germline V gene, CDR1 is SEHNR and CDR2 is FQNEAQ (reference sequence). V was pared by 5 bases and J by 2 bases, with 15 bases between. The CDR3 runs 15 residues. CDR3 sequence reads: CASSAGQKANYGYTF. The CDR3 coding sequence is TGTGCCAGCAGCGCCGGACAGAAAGCGAACTATGGCTACACCTTC.

V and J are TRBV7-6 and TRBJ2-6, with TRBD1 matching 9 bases. Germline trimming cut 0 bases from V and 0 bases from J; bases unmatched to any gene: 9. The V gene's germline CDR1 is SGHVS and CDR2 FNYEAQ. The CDR3 is 20 residues long. The CDR3 DNA reads TGTGCCAGCAGCTTAGCCGGGACAGGGACCCTAAGCTCTGGGGCCAACGTCCTGACTTTC. Its protein product is CASSLAGTGTLSSGANVLTF.

The chain couples TRBV5-1 to TRBJ2-3; 10 nucleotides align to TRBD2. CDR1 and CDR2 from the germline V gene are SGHRS and YFSETQ. The CDR3 is made up of 19 amino acids. Losses at the gene ends were 2 bases for V and 0 bases for J; bases not matched to a gene: 12. The CDR3 reads CASSFLRASGGLSTDTQYF. In nucleotides, the CDR3 is TGCGCCAGCAGCTTCCTCCGGGCTAGCGGGGGACTAAGCACAGATACGCAGTATTTT.

The CDR3 sequence is CASSLLAGRRSEQFF. The CDR3 coding sequence is TGTGCCAGCAGCCTATTAGCGGGAAGGAGGAGTGAGCAGTTCTTC. The chain recombines TRBV9 with TRBJ2-1, with TRBD2 matching 8 bases. From germline, CDR1 is SGDLS and CDR2 YYNGEE. V shed 4 bases and J 9 bases; nucleotides not matched to a gene: 12. CDR3 length: 15 residues.

This clone was counted only a few times. This chain uses TRBV19 with TRBJ1-1; TRBD1 agrees at 12 bases. The CDR3 has 17 amino acids. V trimming: 8 bases; J trimming: 3 bases; junction bases outside the gene matches: 13. Per the germline V gene, CDR1 is LNHDA and CDR2 is SQIVND (reference sequence). CDR3 in DNA: TGTGCCAGTGGGACAGGGGGCCTCTTCGAGTTGGACACTGAAGCTTTCTTT. Amino acids: CASGTGGLFELDTEAFF.

The chain has TRBV5-1 and TRBJ1-5; the D gene is possibly TRBD1 (5 bases). V was cut by 5 bases and J by 0 bases, with 9 bases left in between. This CDR3 is 14 amino acids long. From germline, CDR1 is SGHRS and CDR2 YFSETQ. CDR3 region: CASSPGDSNQPQHF. CDR3 coding DNA: TGCGCCAGCAGTCCGGGGGATAGCAATCAGCCCCAGCATTTT.

The genes are TRBV7-8 and TRBJ2-7; D call uncertain. Trimming pared 1 base from V and 6 bases from J, leaving 25 bases between. Germline V gene lookup returns CDR1 SGHVS and CDR2 FQNEAQ. The CDR3 consists of 18 residues. As DNA, the CDR3 is TGTGCCAGCAGCTTAGAGACATTTTGGCAGTCCGCAGGCAGCGAGCAGTACTTC. It translates to CASSLETFWQSAGSEQYF.

V and J are TRBV5-6 and TRBJ1-6; D may be TRBD1 (5 bases). Germline CDR1 and CDR2: SGHDT and YYEEEE. This CDR3 is built from 15 residues. The V end was cut by 4 bases, the J end by 10 bases, with 18 bases between. The CDR3 DNA follows: TGTGCCAGCAGCGTTGCTGGGACTACCTTATCACCCCTCCACTTT. This encodes CASSVAGTTLSPLHF. Looking up the rest from reference TRBV5-6 and TRBJ1-6 gives the full variable domain: DAGVTQSPTHLIKTRGQQVTLRCSPKSGHDTVSWYQQALGQGPQFIFQYYEEEERQRGNFPDRFSGHQFPNYSSELNVNALLLGDSALYLCASSVAGTTLSPLHFGNGTRLTVT.